The text below deals with one T cell receptor (beta chain). The data originate from a study of regulatory T cells in long-lasting Graves disease. Building of the TCR beta libraries involved iRepertoire HTBI primers and Arm-PCR of CDR3 regions. TCRdb re-called the multiplex PCR reads through MiXCR, storing one row per CDR3 protein. The profile shows approximately 470,000 distinct CDR3 sequences, under 20% of them singletons. Noted time point: newly diagnosed GD, antithyroid drugs for less than 3 months. PBMCs provided the RNA from which the TCR library was made. After removal of 0 bases from V and 0 bases from J, the junction contained 5 bases not matched to a gene. Germline V gene sequence: CDR1 MGHRA, CDR2 YSYEKL. The CDR3 spans 16 residues. The data were also submitted as part of a second study, on T cells in Graves' hyperthyroidism and ophthalmopathy.

This sequence originates from a middle-aged man with Graves disease. The sequenced sample was peripheral blood mononuclear cells (PBMCs), obtained at new diagnosis, from a patient treated with antithyroid drugs. The chain combines TRBV4-1 with TRBJ2-7, with 7 bases that match TRBD2. CDR3 in amino acids: CASSQEDGRLSYEQYF. The CDR3 bases are TGCGCCAGCAGCCAAGAAGACGGGAGGCTCTCCTACGAGCAGTACTTC.